This entry is about one T cell receptor beta chain. This clonotype was observed a handful of times. This clone's antigen is unknown. No quality values exist for individual bases; no much larger clone is one base distant. These data come from a study of identical twins (dated by TCRdb to 2016 to 2017). Background for the entire study: TCR alpha and beta repertoires from monozygotic twins, unrelated adults of various ages and cord blood were deep-sequenced to test whether fetal clonotypes persist. Replicate twin experiments were performed at different times using different library preparation protocols to rule out contamination. General findings and caveats noted by the study authors: Compared with coincidental sharing between unrelated individuals, an excess of low generation-probability sequences was observed among out-of-frame TCR alpha sequences shared between twins. The excess sharing between twins in beta out-of-frame sequences was weaker because fewer shared sequences reduced the signal-to-noise ratio. Zero-insertion analyses could be partly confounded by invariant T cells such as MAIT and iNKT, though diverse VJ usage argued against such confounding for most clonotypes. Recombination models systematically underestimated out-of-frame TCR alpha sharing in monozygotic twins but agreed with sharing between unrelated individuals. Fewer insertions were carried by abundant cord blood beta clonotypes, a similar but weaker trend appeared in young adult naive repertoires, and no such trend appeared in memory repertoires. Because the same donors could not be followed over many years, conclusions were based on cross-sectional statistical analysis.

The library was produced with 5' RACE. TCRdb records Illumina HiSeq 2000 as the sequencer. Template switching added a universal primer binding site, and the final cDNA carried a unique molecular identifier that allowed TCR cDNA molecules to be counted accurately. Specific primers in the conserved constant-segment region were used to synthesize first-strand cDNA for TCR alpha and beta chains. To control for contamination, every cDNA library carried two barcodes: a SMART-Mk sample barcode plus Illumina barcodes. TruSeq adapter sequences along with Illumina sample barcodes were introduced in two successive PCR steps. TCR alpha and beta cDNA libraries were sequenced on the Illumina HiSeq platform with custom primers. On the authors' methods: Raw reads were processed with MiGEC to extract unique molecular identifiers, and MiXCR was used to determine CDR3 positions. Recombination models were inferred per individual with the repgenHMM and IGoR tools using an EM algorithm. Shared clonotype analysis was performed with the tcR package in R, normalizing sharing by the product of cloneset sizes. To study raw recombination free of thymic and clonal selection effects, out-of-frame nonproductive sequences were analyzed. The public reads were reanalyzed by TCRdb: fastp trimming at Q25, MiXCR alignment, in-frame beta chains only. Records with the same CDR3 protein are collapsed into one entry carrying the most frequent genes and DNA. These V and J calls rely on TCRdb rather than the paper's analysis. The sample yields roughly 480,000 distinct CDR3 sequences; less than 25% were counted once. Roughly 2.8% of the sample rests with the top ten.

Every donor was a healthy Caucasian. The twin cohort consisted of three pairs of female monozygotic twins, all aged roughly 18 to 30 years. CD4+ and CD8+ T cell populations were isolated with positive isolation kits from Invitrogen. Via the germline V gene, CDR1 is ENHRY and CDR2 SYGVKD. Relative to germline, V is 5 bases shorter and J is 7 bases shorter, with 12 bases between their ends. Spanning cysteine to phenylalanine, the CDR3 consists of 13 amino acids. Only the CDR3 portion is preserved as DNA: 39 bases, with reading frame beginning at the first base. In addition, the sample was reused for a study of T cells expressing NK-cell markers. As described in the second report: TCR beta-chain repertoires were profiled in sorted CD3+CD56+NKG2C+, CD3+CD56+NKG2C- and CD3+CD56-NKG2C+ T-cell subsets from eight donors. Of the eight sequenced donors, seven were found to be HCMV-seropositive and one was found to be HCMV-seronegative. In several experiments an anti-gammadeltaTCR antibody was added to restrict sorting to alphabetaTCR-expressing T cells. In a handful of donors, the dominant CD3+CD56+NKG2C+ clonotypes were among the top 10 CD8+ clonotypes and accounted for about 1.0-7.0% of CD8+ T cells. Those dominant clonotypes were again the most abundant among CD3+CD56-NKG2C+ cells in four donors, at about 28.3-65%. Whether the expanded NKG2C-expressing T cell clones were specific for HCMV antigens was left unclear. The eight sequenced donors were randomly selected healthy volunteers, three men and five women. A commercial ELISA kit detecting HCMV-specific IgG in serum was used to determine HCMV serostatus. MIGEC handled demultiplexing of the reads and grouping by UMI, while MiTCR was used to assemble and quantify clonotypes. To exclude erroneous sequences, only TCR cDNA sequences supported by at least two reads were retained. The tcR package was used for downstream repertoire analysis, and clonotypes were matched across fractions by CDR3 nucleotide sequence plus V segment. Antigen specificity was annotated against VDJdb with VDJmatch, allowing one amino acid substitution in CDR3.

Source material: CD4+ T cells sorted from blood. The sequence links TRBV10-3 to TRBJ2-1; 6 matching bases give a weak D call of TRBD2. The TCR originated in a woman between 18 and 29 years old in good health. The CDR3 sequence is CAISKDGLNEQFF. The bases are TGTGCCATCAGTAAGGACGGACTAAATGAGCAGTTCTTC.